The 23 T cell receptor beta chains below come from one sample, sequenced in a study of blood T cell repertoires in COVID-19. The data were produced by immunoSEQ multiplex PCR, yet TCRdb's version contains in-frame clones alone and is incomplete. Of some 55,000 clones listed, roughly 90% were seen once; the top ten hold 2.5% to 3.5%. Sequencing used peripheral blood. The receptors here all came from a human donor in a cohort sampled during active COVID-19.

The chain couples TRBV3-1 (or the pseudogene TRBV3-2) to TRBJ2-3; 7 bases line up with TRBD2. CDR1 and CDR2 from the germline V gene are LGHDT and YNNKEL (reference sequence). This CDR3 comprises 14 residues. V gave up 2 bases and J gave up 4 bases; unmatched junction bases: 3. This CDR3 reads CASSQRGGADTQYF. DNA for the CDR3: TGTGCCAGCAGCCAACGGGGAGGGGCAGATACGCAGTATTTT.

The rearrangement uses TRBV7-2 and TRBJ2-3, with 11 bases fitting TRBD2. V gave up 3 bases and J gave up 6 bases; unmatched junction bases: 2. Germline CDR1 SGHTA, CDR2 FQGNSA. This CDR3 has 14 residues. CDR3 sequence (DNA): TGTGCCAGCAGCTTTAGCGGGAGGGGGGATACGCAGTATTTT. Translated: CASSFSGRGDTQYF.

The chain couples TRBV2 to TRBJ1-1, with TRBD1 matching 7 bases. The V segment lost 6 bases and the J segment 4 bases; nucleotides outside the gene matches: 5. Germline V lookup: CDR1 SNHLY, CDR2 FYNNEI. The CDR3 runs to 13 residues. The CDR3 DNA reads TGTGCCAGCAGGCTGACAGGGACCACTGAAGCTTTCTTT. It translates to CASRLTGTTEAFF.

This chain connects TRBV7-9 to TRBJ1-2, with TRBD1 identical over 8 bases. The ends lost 3 bases at V and 8 bases at J; junction bases unmatched: 11. CDR3 length equals 15 residues. In germline, CDR1 is SEHNR, CDR2 FQNEAQ (reference sequence). The chain's CDR3 is CASSLVKQGGLGYTF. The DNA for the CDR3 is TGTGCCAGCAGCTTGGTGAAACAGGGGGGATTAGGCTACACCTTC.

This chain joins TRBV6-2 or TRBV6-3 and TRBJ2-2, with 7 bases identical to TRBD1. This CDR3 region has 16 residues. The germline V gene encodes CDR1 MNHEY and CDR2 SVGEGT. Trimming cost V 6 bases and J 1 base; bases outside gene matches: 8. The CDR3 DNA follows: TGTGCCAGCAGCCGACGACAGGGAAAGAACACCGGGGAGCTGTTTTTT. Translated, it gives CASSRRQGKNTGELFF.

V is TRBV6-5 and J is TRBJ1-2; tentative D call: TRBD1 (5 bases). Germline lookup yields CDR1 MNHEY and CDR2 SVGAGI. The CDR3 has 13 amino acids. V lost 2 bases and J lost 4, with 8 bases in between. The CDR3 sequence: CASSYQGSYGYTF. The CDR3 coding sequence is TGTGCCAGCAGTTACCAGGGTAGCTATGGCTACACCTTC.

The gene calls are TRBV18 and TRBJ1-1, with TRBD1 matching over 7 bases. Germline V lookup: CDR1 KGHSH, CDR2 LQKENI. This CDR3 is built from 13 residues. V was pared by 6 bases and J by 6 bases, with 7 bases of the junction left unmatched. The DNA for the CDR3 is TGTGCCAGCTCCGCCGACAGGGCCGCTGAAGCTTTCTTT. It specifies CASSADRAAEAFF.

The V call is TRBV19, the J call TRBJ2-1, with TRBD1 matching 7 bases. Losses at the gene ends were 5 bases for V and 6 bases for J; bases not matched to a gene: 7. CDR1 and CDR2 from the germline V gene are LNHDA and SQIVND (reference sequence). The CDR3 is 14 amino acids. CDR3 loop: CASSGKTGLNEQFF. The CDR3 coding sequence is TGTGCCAGTAGTGGAAAGACAGGGCTCAATGAGCAGTTCTTC.

The rearrangement joins TRBV3-1 (or the pseudogene TRBV3-2) to TRBJ1-6, with 9 bases identical to TRBD1. The CDR3 is 16 amino acids. The germline V gene encodes CDR1 LGHDT and CDR2 YNNKEL (reference sequence). Losses at the gene ends were 6 bases for V and 9 bases for J; bases not matched to a gene: 12. CDR3 amino acids: CASRSQGAVGSSPLHF. The CDR3 DNA follows: TGTGCCAGCAGGTCACAGGGGGCCGTCGGAAGTTCACCCCTCCACTTT.

The V gene is TRBV29-1, the J gene TRBJ2-4; 7 bases line up with TRBD2. Losses at the gene ends were 5 bases for V and 5 bases for J; bases not matched to a gene: 6. The V gene's germline CDR1 is SQVTM and CDR2 ANQGSEA. CDR3 size: 13 residues. The CDR3 nucleotides are TGCAGCGTTTTTTTCCGGGAGGAAAACATTCAGTACTTC. Encoded protein: CSVFFREENIQYF.

As DNA, the CDR3 is TGTGCCATCAGTGAAGGTAGCGGGAGGACGGATACGCAGTATTTT. Translation: CAISEGSGRTDTQYF. The genes are TRBV10-3 and TRBJ2-3, with 10 positions matching TRBD2. Germline values: CDR1 ENHRY, CDR2 SYGVKD. This CDR3 contains 15 residues. V lost 3 bases, J lost 6 bases, and 6 bases stayed unmatched.

The chain carries TRBV6-5 and TRBJ2-1; possible D gene TRBD1, 5 bases. Germline-derived CDR1 and CDR2 are MNHEY and SVGAGI. The CDR3 contains 12 residues. The germline V and J ends were trimmed by 5 bases and 7 bases, with 9 bases remaining between them. CDR3 DNA sequence: TGTGCCAGCAGTCAACAGGATAATGAGCAGTTCTTC. Translating gives CASSQQDNEQFF.

V usage is TRBV5-4 and J usage is TRBJ2-1; D call uncertain. The germline V and J ends were trimmed by 2 bases and 8 bases, with 5 bases remaining between them. CDR1 is SGHNT, CDR2 YYREEE, per germline (reference sequence). This CDR3 is built from 11 residues. In DNA, the CDR3 is TGTGCCAGCAGCTTTAGCCATGAGCAGTTCTTC. The encoded protein is CASSFSHEQFF.

V is TRBV19 and J is TRBJ1-5; D remains ambiguous. This CDR3 has 17 residues. With 7 bases removed from V and 1 base from J, the gap between germline ends came to 20 bases. Germline V gene data show CDR1 as LNHDA and CDR2 as SQIVND (reference sequence). CDR3 residues: CASNPRRGGVSNQPQHF. The CDR3 DNA sequence: TGTGCCAGTAATCCACGGCGGGGAGGTGTGAGCAATCAGCCCCAGCATTTT.

This sequence joins TRBV19 and TRBJ1-1; D may be TRBD1 (5 bases). The CDR3 contains 14 residues. The V end was cut by 10 bases, the J end by 5 bases, with 20 bases between. The germline gives CDR1 LNHDA, CDR2 SQIVND (reference sequence). Here the CDR3 reads CATGTGGLGTEAFF. In DNA, the CDR3 is TGTGCCACCGGGACGGGGGGTTTAGGGACTGAAGCTTTCTTT.

This chain links TRBV7-2 with TRBJ1-5, with D maybe TRBD1 (6 bases). CDR3 length: 14 residues. V gave up 5 bases and J gave up 1 base, with 9 bases separating them. Germline lookup yields CDR1 SGHTA and CDR2 FQGNSA. CDR3 bases: TGTGCCAGCAGCAGAGGGGGAAGCAATCAGCCCCAGCATTTT. This gives the protein CASSRGGSNQPQHF.

The chain uses TRBV11-2 and TRBJ2-1; D may be TRBD2 (6 bases). The CDR3 totals 15 residues. V dropped 3 bases and J dropped 5 bases, with 14 bases sitting between them. Germline-derived CDR1 and CDR2 are SGHAT and FQNNGV. The CDR3 protein is CASSLGLPFNNEQFF. In nucleotides, the CDR3 is TGTGCCAGCAGCTTGGGACTCCCGTTTAACAATGAGCAGTTCTTC.

This chain joins TRBV4-1 and TRBJ2-5, with 10 positions matching TRBD2. Germline values: CDR1 MGHRA, CDR2 YSYEKL. Trimming at V came to 0 bases and at J to 5 bases, leaving 15 bases not matched to a gene. The CDR3 length is 19 residues. In nucleotides, the CDR3 is TGCGCCAGCAGCCAAGAGTTTCTCGGGAATAGCGGGGGGAGGGAGACCCAGTACTTC. Protein product: CASSQEFLGNSGGRETQYF.

V usage is TRBV10-3 and J usage is TRBJ2-2; D unclear. V lost 3 bases and J 5 bases, leaving 7 bases between the germline ends. Germline CDR1 is ENHRY and CDR2 is SYGVKD. The CDR3 is made up of 13 amino acids. In DNA, the CDR3 is TGTGCCATCAGTGATATACGGACCGGGGAGCTGTTTTTT. Amino acids: CAISDIRTGELFF.

The gene calls are TRBV10-2 and TRBJ2-5; D gene ambiguous. V gave up 3 bases and J gave up 5 bases, with 16 bases separating them. CDR1 WSHSY and CDR2 SAAADI come from the germline V gene. The CDR3 covers 15 residues. This chain's CDR3 is CASSESFLVEETQYF. DNA for the CDR3: TGCGCCAGCAGTGAATCCTTCCTCGTGGAGGAGACCCAGTACTTC.

The rearrangement joins TRBV11-3 to TRBJ2-3, with unresolved D. This CDR3 is 12 amino acids long. V was shortened by 2 bases and J by 4 bases, with 4 bases between the two germline ends. CDR1 SGHNT and CDR2 YENEEA come from the germline V gene. CDR3: CASSLRSDTQYF. The CDR3 coding sequence is TGTGCCAGCAGCTTACGTTCAGATACGCAGTATTTT.

The chain links TRBV24-1 to TRBJ1-1, with D uncertain. Germline CDR1 KGHDR, CDR2 SFDVKD. The CDR3 loop spans 13 amino acids. V lost 4 bases to trimming and J lost 5 bases, with 10 bases between them. The CDR3 nucleotides are TGTGCCACCAGTGAGTACGCAGGAACTGAAGCTTTCTTT. Protein: CATSEYAGTEAFF.

V usage is TRBV29-1 and J usage is TRBJ1-3; D unclear. V lost 4 bases and J lost 3, with 10 bases in between. Germline V gene data show CDR1 as SQVTM and CDR2 as ANQGSEA. CDR3 size: 13 residues. The CDR3: CSVVQPSGNTIYF. In nucleotides, the CDR3 is TGCAGCGTTGTCCAGCCTAGTGGAAACACCATATATTTT.